These T cell receptor beta chains were read from a single sample in a study of T cell responses to AZD1222 COVID-19 vaccine. Sequenced by immunoSEQ multiplex PCR; TCRdb stores in-frame clones only, minus some. In the table there are 75,000 to 95,000 clones, roughly nine tenths of which are singletons. The source was peripheral blood, collected 28 days after the second AZD1222 dose. The receptors come from an adult who received the AZD1222 COVID-19 vaccine. The CDR3 runs from the conserved cysteine through the conserved F or W. A D gene is named only where the DNA matches it firmly. Part of the rows lack a size; the others show once, few, many or a class for expanded clones.

>TRBV24-1|TRBJ1-5|NA|NA
TGTGCCACCAGTGAGCCAGGGCCTGGGCAGCCCCAGCATTTT
CATSEPGPGQPQHF
>TRBV5-6|TRBJ1-3|NA|NA
TGTGCCAGCAGCTTGCTGGGGGGCCGTGGAAACACCATATATTTT
CASSLLGGRGNTIYF
>TRBV5-6|TRBJ1-1|NA|once
TGTGCCAGCAGCTCCCTTGAGGAGACTGAAGCTTTCTTT
CASSSLEETEAFF
>TRBV30|TRBJ1-1|NA|NA
TGTGCCTGGACTGCGATGGGTCGCGGGGGAATGAACACTGAAGCTTTCTTT
CAWTAMGRGGMNTEAFF
>TRBV6-5|TRBJ2-6|NA|NA
TGTGCCAGCAGTTACAGGAGCTCTGGGGCCAACGTCCTGACTTTC
CASSYRSSGANVLTF
>TRBV9|TRBJ2-6|NA|NA
TGTGCCAGTTCCCCGAGGGACTCTGGGGCCAACGTCCTGACTTTC
CASSPRDSGANVLTF
>TRBV29-1|TRBJ1-1|NA|NA
TGCAGCGTTGAACGCAGGGTCGCATATGAAGCTTTCTTT
CSVERRVAYEAFF
>TRBV3-1/TRBV3-2|TRBJ1-2|NA|NA
TGTGCCAGCAGCCAAGAGCTCCAAACTCGGGGCTACACCTTC
CASSQELQTRGYTF
>TRBV11-2|TRBJ2-2|NA|few
TGTGCCAGCAGCCGCCGGGGCGTCACCGGGGAGCTGTTTTTT
CASSRRGVTGELFF
>TRBV7-9|TRBJ2-7|NA|NA
TGTGCCAGCAGCTTAGATCGGGGCCACGAGCAGTACTTC
CASSLDRGHEQYF
>TRBV10-3|TRBJ1-1|NA|NA
TGTGCCATCAGTGAGTCAGGCGGGGGAGGAACTGAAGCTTTCTTT
CAISESGGGGTEAFF
>TRBV6-1|TRBJ1-4|NA|NA
TGTGCCAGCAGTGAAGTGGCAGGGACTAATGAAAAACTGTTTTTT
CASSEVAGTNEKLFF
>TRBV11-1|TRBJ2-2|NA|NA
TGTGCCAGCAGCCTAAACGGTCCCCTCGCCACCGGGGAGCTGTTTTTT
CASSLNGPLATGELFF
>TRBV24-1|TRBJ2-1|NA|NA
TGTGCCACCAGTGCGGGGTTGAATGAGCAGTTCTTC
CATSAGLNEQFF
>TRBV7-8|TRBJ1-5|NA|NA
TGTGCCAGCAGCTTATTGTTGGGGGTGGGCAATCAGCCCCAGCATTTT
CASSLLLGVGNQPQHF
>TRBV7-9|TRBJ2-5|NA|NA
TGTGCCAGCAGCCGTACAACGTACCAAGAGACCCAGTACTTC
CASSRTTYQETQYF
>TRBV4-1|TRBJ2-6|NA|NA
TGCGCCAGCGGTCTTCAGTCTGGGGCCAACGTCCTGACTTTC
CASGLQSGANVLTF